The rows below give T cell receptor beta chains drawn from one sample of a study of beta chain features in type 1 diabetes. Here immunoSEQ multiplex PCR was the method, and the copy in TCRdb shows in-frame clones only, minus some. This table has approximately 140,000 clones, 6% to 7.5% appearing once. The sample was central memory CD4+ T cells from blood. The receptors originated from a young woman in good health. The CDR3 runs from the conserved cysteine through the conserved F or W. The D gene is left open where the match is weak. The size field is filled for only some rows; it gives once, few, many or a size class.

cdr3_nt cdr3_aa v_call d_call clone_size j_call
TGCAGCGTTGAAGGAGGGGTAGCGGGGCTCTACGAGCAGTACTTC CSVEGGVAGLYEQYF TRBV29-1 TRBD2 NA TRBJ2-7
TGTGCCAGCAGCGTGCACGACCCGGGACAGGGGGTCGCTTTCTTT CASSVHDPGQGVAFF TRBV7-2 TRBD1 NA TRBJ1-1
TGTGCCAGCAGAGACAGCCCCTACGAGCAGTACTTC CASRDSPYEQYF TRBV6-1 NA few TRBJ2-7
TGTGCCAGCTCACTGGCCGGGACAGGTCCAGATACGCAGTATTTT CASSLAGTGPDTQYF TRBV18 TRBD1 NA TRBJ2-3
TGTGCCAGCAGTGATAGCGGTACTAGGGGCAATGAGCAGTTCTTC CASSDSGTRGNEQFF TRBV2 NA NA TRBJ2-1
TGTGCCAGCAGTATCCAGTTCAATCAGCCCCAGCATTTT CASSIQFNQPQHF TRBV2 NA NA TRBJ1-5
TGCGCCAGCAGCTTGGATGACTTCTATTGGCAGTTCTTC CASSLDDFYWQFF TRBV5-1 NA NA TRBJ2-1
TGCGCCAGCAGCCTTTCGGGGGTCTACGAGCAGTACTTC CASSLSGVYEQYF TRBV5-1 NA few TRBJ2-7
TGTGCCAGCAAAGGAGCGTACGGTGAGGGGGCCAGTCAGCCCCAGCATTTT CASKGAYGEGASQPQHF TRBV2 TRBD1 NA TRBJ1-5
TGCAGCGTTGAACTACAGGGGAGCGACACCATATATTTT CSVELQGSDTIYF TRBV29-1 TRBD1 NA TRBJ1-3
TGTGCCAGCAGTGAACTGTCCTCGGGGGGGCAGTACTTC CASSELSSGGQYF TRBV25-1 TRBD2 few TRBJ2-7
TGTGCCAGCAGCTCCAGGTTCACCTACGAGCAGTACTTC CASSSRFTYEQYF TRBV5-4 NA NA TRBJ2-7
TGTGCCAGCAGCTTCCAGGTTTCGTCCACTGAAGCTTTCTTT CASSFQVSSTEAFF TRBV7-2 NA few TRBJ1-1
TGTGCCAGCACCCCGACAGGGAACGAGCAGTACTTC CASTPTGNEQYF TRBV7-5 NA NA TRBJ2-7
TGTGCCAGCAGCTTTGGGGGGAAAGAGACCCAGTACTTC CASSFGGKETQYF TRBV7-2 NA NA TRBJ2-5
TGCAGCGTGAGACAGGGGGCTGGCGGGGAGCTGTTTTTT CSVRQGAGGELFF TRBV29-1 TRBD1 NA TRBJ2-2
TGTGCCAGCAGTTTCGGGGTATATAGAACCAAAAACATTCAGTACTTC CASSFGVYRTKNIQYF TRBV28 NA NA TRBJ2-4
TGTGCCAGCAGCGTAGCCGGGACTAGCGGCTGGGATGAGCAGTTCTTC CASSVAGTSGWDEQFF TRBV9 TRBD2 NA TRBJ2-1
TGTGCCAGCAGCTCCTTAGCGGGAGGGCCAGTAGGGCAGTACTTC CASSSLAGGPVGQYF TRBV11-2 TRBD2 few TRBJ2-7
TGTGCCAGCAGCCGTGGGGGGTACGAGCAGTACTTC CASSRGGYEQYF TRBV5-6 NA NA TRBJ2-7
TGTGCCAGCACCGCGTTGGGGACACACACCGGGGAGCTGTTTTTT CASTALGTHTGELFF TRBV2 NA few TRBJ2-2
TGTGCCAGCAGAAGAGCGGATACGCAGTATTTT CASRRADTQYF TRBV25-1 NA NA TRBJ2-3
TGTGCCAGCAGCCAAGGTCAGGGGGCCTACGAGCAGTACTTC CASSQGQGAYEQYF TRBV4-2 TRBD1 few TRBJ2-7
TGTGCCAGCAGCTTAGGCCGGAGGGGAGGGCCTAGCGAGCAGTACTTC CASSLGRRGGPSEQYF TRBV13 TRBD2 few TRBJ2-7
TGTGCCAGCAGTGGACCCGGACAGGGAACTGGCTACACCTTC CASSGPGQGTGYTF TRBV6-1 TRBD1 few TRBJ1-2
TGCAGCCTGGGACTAGCGGACACAGATACGCAGTATTTT CSLGLADTDTQYF TRBV29-1 TRBD2 many TRBJ2-3
TGTGCCAGCAGCCTGTTCCGCGGACAGGGGATTACCTACGAGCAGTACTTC CASSLFRGQGITYEQYF TRBV5-6 TRBD1 NA TRBJ2-7
TGTGCCAGCAGTTACTCGTCGGAGGGGGCGTGGGAGCAGTACTTC CASSYSSEGAWEQYF TRBV6-5 NA NA TRBJ2-7
TGTGCCAGCAGCTTACAGTCCTTAGATACGCAGTATTTT CASSLQSLDTQYF TRBV7-3 NA few TRBJ2-3
TGTGCCAGTAGTATCAGGGACAGGGGGCGAGGCTACACCTTC CASSIRDRGRGYTF TRBV19 TRBD1 few TRBJ1-2
TGTGCCAGCAGCTTAGGCCAACACAGGGACATTCGGGGCTACACCTTC CASSLGQHRDIRGYTF TRBV13 NA many TRBJ1-2
TGTGCCAGCAGCCAATCCGGGACAGCGAACACTGAAGCTTTCTTT CASSQSGTANTEAFF TRBV14 TRBD1 NA TRBJ1-1
TGTGCCAGCAGCTTGGACAGAACTAATGAAAAACTGTTTTTT CASSLDRTNEKLFF TRBV5-4 NA NA TRBJ1-4
TGTGCCAGTAGTCCTGGGACTAGCGGGAGAGGAGAGACCCAGTACTTC CASSPGTSGRGETQYF TRBV19 TRBD2 NA TRBJ2-5
TGTGCCAGCAGCCAAGCGGGGACAGGGGTGGATGAGCAGTTCTTC CASSQAGTGVDEQFF TRBV4-2 TRBD1 NA TRBJ2-1
TGTGCCAGCAACGAACTAGGCTCCACAGATACGCAGTATTTT CASNELGSTDTQYF TRBV6-5 NA few TRBJ2-3
TGTGCCAGCAGGCGGGACCATTACAATGAGCAGTTCTTC CASRRDHYNEQFF TRBV28 NA NA TRBJ2-1
TGTGCCAGCAGCTTACATGGACAGCAGCCCCAGCATTTT CASSLHGQQPQHF TRBV11-2 NA NA TRBJ1-5
TGTGCCAGTATAAGCGGCTGGGGCTATGGCTACACCTTC CASISGWGYGYTF TRBV28 NA few TRBJ1-2
TGTGCCAGCTCACCCTCGGAGACAGTCTACTCCTACGAGCAGTACTTC CASSPSETVYSYEQYF TRBV18 NA NA TRBJ2-7
TGTGCCAGCAGCCTGGACAGGGGGCGCATGGATGAGCAGTTCTTC CASSLDRGRMDEQFF TRBV11-2 TRBD1 few TRBJ2-1
TGTGCCAGCAGTTACCCGGTACAGGGCGGCTACGAGCAGTACTTC CASSYPVQGGYEQYF TRBV28 NA NA TRBJ2-7
TGTGCCAGCAGCACATGGGGACAGACCACAGATACGCAGTATTTT CASSTWGQTTDTQYF TRBV28 TRBD1 NA TRBJ2-3
TGTGCCAGCAGCTTAGCGTGGGGGACTCAAAATGAGCAGTTCTTC CASSLAWGTQNEQFF TRBV11-3 NA few TRBJ2-1
TGTGCCAGCAGCGTAGGTCTGGCACTAGCGGGCGACAATGAGCAGTTCTTC CASSVGLALAGDNEQFF TRBV9 TRBD2 few TRBJ2-1
TGCAGCGATCTAGCGGGAGGACGGAACATTCAGTACTTC CSDLAGGRNIQYF TRBV29-1 TRBD2 medium-sized TRBJ2-4
TGTGCCAGCAGCCAACGCGGAGGTCGCACCGGGGAGCTGTTTTTT CASSQRGGRTGELFF TRBV7-2 NA many TRBJ2-2
TGTGCCAGCAGCGTTACAGGAGATAGCAATCAGCCCCAGCATTTT CASSVTGDSNQPQHF TRBV7-8 NA NA TRBJ1-5
TGCGCCAGCAGCCCGGTTATCGGGAGCGGTTCCTACTACAATGAGCAGTTCTTC CASSPVIGSGSYYNEQFF TRBV5-1 NA few TRBJ2-1
TGCAGCGTTCAGCGGGGCTACGAGCAGTACTTC CSVQRGYEQYF TRBV29-1 TRBD2 many TRBJ2-7
TGTGCCAGCAGCCGGGGACTAGCGGGAACGTCCGACAATGAGCAGTTCTTC CASSRGLAGTSDNEQFF TRBV7-2 TRBD2 NA TRBJ2-1